The 16 T cell receptor beta chains presented below share a single source sample, sequenced in a study of T-cell memory formation after mild COVID-19. Each CDR3 protein is one row after TCRdb ran MiXCR on the 5' RACE reads. The sample has a few hundred thousand distinct CDR3 sequences; about 20% are singletons. Sequencing input: PBMCs or a T cell subset sorted from them (not recorded which). These receptors were obtained from a young man who had mild COVID-19 (a few samples of this study predate the infection). Cell type and time point are not known.

This clonotype was counted between two and nine times. This sequence joins TRBV4-3 and TRBJ1-6; D is possibly TRBD1 (5 bases). This CDR3 region has 15 residues. V lost 1 base, J lost 9 bases, and 13 bases lay in between. Germline assignment: CDR1 LGHNA and CDR2 YSLEER. The CDR3: CASSQVEGDSSPLHF. The CDR3 coding sequence is TGCGCCAGCAGCCAAGTAGAAGGGGATAGTTCACCCCTCCACTTT.

The chain employs TRBV12-5 and TRBJ1-1; 9 bases fit TRBD1. The CDR3 has 17 residues. Trimming took 6 bases from V and 3 from J; bases not matched to a gene: 14. Germline V gives CDR1 LGHNT, CDR2 FRNRAP. Here the CDR3 reads CASGRRQGGLQDTEAFF. As DNA, the CDR3 is TGTGCTAGTGGCCGACGACAGGGGGGTCTCCAGGACACTGAAGCTTTCTTT.

This CDR3 is CASSARTSGGTEQFF. CDR3 sequence (DNA): TGTGCCAGCAGTGCGCGGACTAGCGGGGGGACTGAGCAGTTCTTC. This rearrangement joins TRBV27 to TRBJ2-1; 14 bases agree with TRBD2. V trimming: 5 bases; J trimming: 9 bases; junction bases outside the gene matches: 6. CDR3 length: 15 residues. Germline V gene sequence: CDR1 MNHEY, CDR2 SMNVEV (reference sequence).

V is TRBV3-1 and J is TRBJ2-7; D call uncertain. The CDR3 totals 13 residues. Deletions cut 1 base from V and 3 bases from J, with 7 bases between. Germline assignment: CDR1 LGHDT and CDR2 YNNKEL (reference sequence). The CDR3 here is CASSQGTSYEQYV. The CDR3 bases are TGTGCCAGCAGCCAAGGAACCAGCTACGAGCAGTACGTC.

This rearrangement joins TRBV5-1 to TRBJ2-2, with 13 bases matching TRBD2. Germline trimming cut 4 bases from V and 6 bases from J; bases unmatched to any gene: 0. CDR1 and CDR2 from the germline V gene are SGHRS and YFSETQ. The CDR3 extends over 14 amino acids. CDR3 amino acids: CASSGTSGAGELFF. CDR3 coding DNA: TGCGCCAGCAGCGGGACTAGCGGGGCCGGGGAGCTGTTTTTT.

The chain has TRBV4-1 and TRBJ2-3; 7 bases agree with TRBD2. Germline CDR1 is MGHRA and CDR2 is YSYEKL. V was clipped by 2 bases and J by 5 bases; unmatched bases: 13. The CDR3 length is 17 residues. The CDR3 DNA reads TGCGCCAGCAGCCAATTCCCGACTAGCCCCGGAGGAGATACGCAGTATTTT. Its translation: CASSQFPTSPGGDTQYF.

The gene calls are TRBV24-1 and TRBJ2-6, with TRBD2 as a possible D gene (6 bases). The CDR3 is 17 amino acids. CDR1 is KGHDR and CDR2 is SFDVKD in the germline V gene. V was trimmed by 5 bases and J by 5 bases, leaving 18 bases between them. CDR3 in DNA: TGTGCCACCAGTGCTGCCCCTGGGGGGTCTTGGGCCAACGTCCTGACTTTC. The encoded protein is CATSAAPGGSWANVLTF.

V gene TRBV5-1 combines with J gene TRBJ2-6; D remains ambiguous. CDR1 and CDR2 from the germline V gene are SGHRS and YFSETQ. The CDR3 contains 15 residues. The germline V and J ends were trimmed by 1 base and 1 base, with 6 bases remaining between them. The CDR3, as DNA: TGCGCCAGCAGCTTGAGATTATCTGGGGCCAACGTCCTGACTTTC. This codes for CASSLRLSGANVLTF. The full variable domain, in which reference TRBV5-1 and TRBJ2-6 provide the parts outside the CDR3, is KAGVTQTPRYLIKTRGQQVTLSCSPISGHRSVSWYQQTPGQGLQFLFEYFSETQRNKGNFPGRFSGRQFSNSRSEMNVSTLELGDSALYLCASSLRLSGANVLTFGAGSRLTVL.

The CDR3 DNA reads TGCGCCAGCAGCCTCCAGACCGGGACCGACACTAGCACAGATACGCAGTATTTT. This sequence encodes CASSLQTGTDTSTDTQYF. The chain links TRBV4-1 to TRBJ2-3; D tentatively fits TRBD1 or TRBD2 (5 bases each). Germline V CDR1 and CDR2: MGHRA, YSYEKL. The CDR3 runs to 18 residues. Trimming left V 4 bases short and J 0 bases short, with 20 bases between.

The genes are TRBV5-1 and TRBJ2-7; perhaps TRBD1 as D (6 bases). Germline values: CDR1 SGHRS, CDR2 YFSETQ. Trimming pared 7 bases from V and 9 bases from J, leaving 17 bases between. The CDR3 extends over 12 amino acids. CDR3 protein: CASSGEPTGQYV. As DNA, the CDR3 is TGCGCCAGCTCCGGGGAACCGACAGGGCAGTACGTC.

V is TRBV12-3 or TRBV12-4 and J is TRBJ2-1; 11 bases fit TRBD2. The CDR3 loop spans 16 amino acids. V shed 6 bases, J shed 6 bases, and the junction held 10 bases outside the gene matches. The CDR3 nucleotides are TGTGCCAGCAGGATCAACCTAGCGGGGGGCGCCAATGAGCAGTTCTTC. This codes for CASRINLAGGANEQFF.

The chain is built from TRBV12-3 or TRBV12-4 and TRBJ1-2; 8 nucleotides agree with TRBD1. The CDR3 loop spans 13 amino acids. V trimming: 4 bases; J trimming: 4 bases; junction bases outside the gene matches: 2. DNA of the CDR3: TGTGCCAGCAGTTCAGGGGGCGGCTATGGCTACACCTTC. Amino acid sequence: CASSSGGGYGYTF.

The chain combines TRBV7-2 with TRBJ2-3, with D unclear. V was trimmed by 5 bases and J by 0 bases, leaving 18 bases between them. The CDR3 extends over 17 amino acids. Germline assignment: CDR1 SGHTA and CDR2 FQGNSA. This CDR3 reads CASSTTLRLTSTDTQYF. CDR3 DNA: TGTGCCAGCAGCACCACACTCCGCCTTACTAGCACAGATACGCAGTATTTT.

This clonotype was recorded a few times. V and J are TRBV20-1 and TRBJ2-3; 15 bases agree with TRBD2. After removal of 3 bases from V and 2 bases from J, the junction contained 3 bases not matched to a gene. Per germline, CDR1 DFQATT and CDR2 SNEGSKA (reference sequence). The CDR3 is made up of 16 amino acids. CDR3 nucleotides: TGCAGTGCTAGTGGACTAGCGGGGGGGGTCACAGATACGCAGTATTTT. This translates into CSASGLAGGVTDTQYF.

The gene calls are TRBV5-1 and TRBJ1-2; D not resolved. The CDR3 runs 13 residues. V was pared by 1 base and J by 8 bases, with 12 bases between. The germline V gene has CDR1 SGHRS and CDR2 YFSETQ. CDR3 nucleotides: TGCGCCAGCAGCTTGAACGGGGTGGAGGGCTACACCTTC. As protein: CASSLNGVEGYTF.

The CDR3 nucleotides read TGTGCCAGCAGCCAAGTCGGGGGTCTTCGTTACAATGAGCAGTTCTTC. Its translation: CASSQVGGLRYNEQFF. This chain uses TRBV3-1 with TRBJ2-1; TRBD2 is a possible D gene (6 bases). This CDR3 is built from 16 residues. CDR1 is LGHDT, CDR2 YNNKEL, per germline (reference sequence). V dropped 1 base and J dropped 4 bases, with 14 bases sitting between them.